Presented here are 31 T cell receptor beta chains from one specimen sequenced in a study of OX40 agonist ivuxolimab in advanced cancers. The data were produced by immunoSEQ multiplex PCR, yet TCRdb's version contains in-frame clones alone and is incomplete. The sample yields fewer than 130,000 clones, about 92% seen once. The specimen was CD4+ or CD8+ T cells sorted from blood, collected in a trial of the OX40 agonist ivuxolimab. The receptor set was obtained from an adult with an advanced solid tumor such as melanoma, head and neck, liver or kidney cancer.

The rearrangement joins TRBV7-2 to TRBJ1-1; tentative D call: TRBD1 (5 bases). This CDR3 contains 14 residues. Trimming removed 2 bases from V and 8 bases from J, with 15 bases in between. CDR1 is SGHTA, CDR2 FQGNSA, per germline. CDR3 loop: CASSLNMRGIEAFF. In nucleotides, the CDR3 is TGTGCCAGCAGCTTAAATATGAGGGGAATAGAAGCTTTCTTT.

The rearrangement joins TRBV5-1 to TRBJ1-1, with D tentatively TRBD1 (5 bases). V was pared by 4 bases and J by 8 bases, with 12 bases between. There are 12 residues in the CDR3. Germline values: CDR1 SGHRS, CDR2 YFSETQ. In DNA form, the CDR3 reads TGCGCCAGCAGCCTTCGGGACCAGGAAGCTTTCTTT. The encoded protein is CASSLRDQEAFF. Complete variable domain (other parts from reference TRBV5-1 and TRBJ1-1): KAGVTQTPRYLIKTRGQQVTLSCSPISGHRSVSWYQQTPGQGLQFLFEYFSETQRNKGNFPGRFSGRQFSNSRSEMNVSTLELGDSALYLCASSLRDQEAFFGQGTRLTVV.

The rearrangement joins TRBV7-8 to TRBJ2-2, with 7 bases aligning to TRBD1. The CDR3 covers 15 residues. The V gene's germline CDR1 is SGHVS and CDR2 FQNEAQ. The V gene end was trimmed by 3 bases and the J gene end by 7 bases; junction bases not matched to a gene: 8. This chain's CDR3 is CASSFRTGGRGELFF. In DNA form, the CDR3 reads TGTGCCAGCAGCTTCCGGACAGGTGGTCGCGGGGAGCTGTTTTTT. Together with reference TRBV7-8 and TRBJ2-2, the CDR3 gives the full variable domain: GAGVSQSPRYKVAKRGQDVALRCDPISGHVSLFWYQQALGQGPEFLTYFQNEAQLDKSGLPSDRFFAERPEGSVSTLKIQRTQQEDSAVYLCASSFRTGGRGELFFGEGSRLTVL.

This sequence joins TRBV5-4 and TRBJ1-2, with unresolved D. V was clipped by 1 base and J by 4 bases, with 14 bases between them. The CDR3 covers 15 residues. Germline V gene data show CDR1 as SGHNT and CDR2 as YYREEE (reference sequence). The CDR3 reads CASSLRGRRTYGYTF. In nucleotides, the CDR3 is TGTGCCAGCAGCTTGCGAGGGAGGCGCACCTATGGCTACACCTTC.

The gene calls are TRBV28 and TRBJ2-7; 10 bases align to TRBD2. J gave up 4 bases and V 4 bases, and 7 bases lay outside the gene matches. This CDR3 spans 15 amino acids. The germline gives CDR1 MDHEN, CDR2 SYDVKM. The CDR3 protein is CASSSTGLATYEQYF. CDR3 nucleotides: TGTGCCAGCAGTTCCACGGGACTAGCGACGTACGAGCAGTACTTC. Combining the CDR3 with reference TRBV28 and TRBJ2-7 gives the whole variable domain DVKVTQSSRYLVKRTGEKVFLECVQDMDHENMFWYRQDPGLGLRLIYFSYDVKMKEKGDIPEGYSVSREKKERFSLILESASTNQTSMYLCASSSTGLATYEQYFGPGTRLTVT.

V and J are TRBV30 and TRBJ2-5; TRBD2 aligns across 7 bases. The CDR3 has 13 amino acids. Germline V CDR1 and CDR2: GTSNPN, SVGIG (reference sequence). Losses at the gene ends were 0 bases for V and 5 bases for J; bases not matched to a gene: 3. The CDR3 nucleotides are TGTGCCTGGAGTGTAACCGGGGGGGAGACCCAGTACTTC. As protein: CAWSVTGGETQYF.

The CDR3 sequence: CASSPGDREYEQYF. CDR3 DNA sequence: TGTGCCAGCAGCCCAGGGGACAGGGAGTACGAGCAGTACTTC. The V call is TRBV9, the J call TRBJ2-7; 9 nucleotides line up with TRBD1. Germline CDR1 reads SGDLS; CDR2 reads YYNGEE. This CDR3 region has 14 residues. After removal of 4 bases from V and 4 bases from J, the junction contained 6 bases not matched to a gene.

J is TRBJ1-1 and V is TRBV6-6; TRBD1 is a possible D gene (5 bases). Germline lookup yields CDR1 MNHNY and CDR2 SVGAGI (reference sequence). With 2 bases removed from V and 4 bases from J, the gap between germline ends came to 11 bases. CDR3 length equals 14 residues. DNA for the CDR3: TGTGCCAGCAGTTACCCCCAGGGTCTCACTGAAGCTTTCTTT. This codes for CASSYPQGLTEAFF.

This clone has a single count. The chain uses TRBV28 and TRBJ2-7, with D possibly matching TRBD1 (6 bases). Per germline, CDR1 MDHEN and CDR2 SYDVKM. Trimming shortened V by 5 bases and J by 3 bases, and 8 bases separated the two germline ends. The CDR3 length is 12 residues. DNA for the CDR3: TGTGCCAGCAGTGGACAGCTCTACGAGCAGTACTTC. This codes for CASSGQLYEQYF.

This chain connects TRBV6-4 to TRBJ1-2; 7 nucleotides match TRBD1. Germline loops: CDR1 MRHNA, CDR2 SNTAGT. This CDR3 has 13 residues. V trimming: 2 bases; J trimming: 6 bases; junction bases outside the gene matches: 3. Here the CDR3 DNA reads TGTGCCAGCAGTGACGGGACAGCTGATGGCTACACCTTC. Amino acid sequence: CASSDGTADGYTF.

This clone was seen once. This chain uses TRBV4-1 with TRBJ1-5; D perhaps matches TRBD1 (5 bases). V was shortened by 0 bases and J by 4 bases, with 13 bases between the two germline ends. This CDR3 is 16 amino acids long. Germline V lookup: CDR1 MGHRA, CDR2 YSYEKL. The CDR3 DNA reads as TGCGCCAGCAGCCAAGATCCCCGCGAGGGGAATCAGCCCCAGCATTTT. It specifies CASSQDPREGNQPQHF.

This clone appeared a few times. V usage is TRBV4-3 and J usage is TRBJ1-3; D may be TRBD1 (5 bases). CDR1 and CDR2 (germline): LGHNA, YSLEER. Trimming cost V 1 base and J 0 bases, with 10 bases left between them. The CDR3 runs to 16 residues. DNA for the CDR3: TGCGCCAGCAGCCAAGTCACAGGACACTCTGGAAACACCATATATTTT. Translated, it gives CASSQVTGHSGNTIYF.

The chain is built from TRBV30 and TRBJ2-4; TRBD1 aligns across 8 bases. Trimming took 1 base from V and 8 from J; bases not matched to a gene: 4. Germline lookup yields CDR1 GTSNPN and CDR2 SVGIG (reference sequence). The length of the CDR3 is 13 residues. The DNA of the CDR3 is TGTGCCTGGAGTGCAGGACAGGGAGACATTCAGTACTTC. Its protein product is CAWSAGQGDIQYF.

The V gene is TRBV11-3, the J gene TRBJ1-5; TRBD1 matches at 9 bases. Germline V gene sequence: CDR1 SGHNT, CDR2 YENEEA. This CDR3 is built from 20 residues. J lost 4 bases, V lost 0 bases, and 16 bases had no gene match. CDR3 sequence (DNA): TGTGCCAGCAGCTTAGATACCCCTCGGGACAGGGTGGGGGCAAATCAGCCCCAGCATTTT. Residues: CASSLDTPRDRVGANQPQHF.

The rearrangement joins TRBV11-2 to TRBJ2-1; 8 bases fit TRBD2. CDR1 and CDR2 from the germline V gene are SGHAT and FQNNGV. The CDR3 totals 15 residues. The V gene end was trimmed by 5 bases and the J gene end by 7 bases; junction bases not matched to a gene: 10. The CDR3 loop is CASSHPSGRANEQFF. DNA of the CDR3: TGTGCCAGCAGCCACCCCAGCGGGAGAGCGAATGAGCAGTTCTTC.

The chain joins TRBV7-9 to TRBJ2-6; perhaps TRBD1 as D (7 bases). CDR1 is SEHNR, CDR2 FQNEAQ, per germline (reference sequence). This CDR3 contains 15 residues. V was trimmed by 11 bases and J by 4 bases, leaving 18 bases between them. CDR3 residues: CAFSEGASGANVLTF. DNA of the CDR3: TGTGCCTTTTCGGAGGGGGCCTCAGGGGCCAACGTCCTGACTTTC.

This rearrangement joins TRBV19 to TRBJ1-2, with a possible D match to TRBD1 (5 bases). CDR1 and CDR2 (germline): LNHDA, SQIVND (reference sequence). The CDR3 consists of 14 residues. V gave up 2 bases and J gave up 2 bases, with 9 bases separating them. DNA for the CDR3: TGTGCCAGTAGTATATCTCGACAGAACTATGGCTACACCTTC. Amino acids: CASSISRQNYGYTF.

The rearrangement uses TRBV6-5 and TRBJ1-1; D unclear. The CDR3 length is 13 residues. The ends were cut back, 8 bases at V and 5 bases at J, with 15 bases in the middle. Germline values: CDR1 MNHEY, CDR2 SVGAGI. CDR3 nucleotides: TGTGCCAGCTCCCGAAAGGGTTGGACTGAAGCTTTCTTT. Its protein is CASSRKGWTEAFF.

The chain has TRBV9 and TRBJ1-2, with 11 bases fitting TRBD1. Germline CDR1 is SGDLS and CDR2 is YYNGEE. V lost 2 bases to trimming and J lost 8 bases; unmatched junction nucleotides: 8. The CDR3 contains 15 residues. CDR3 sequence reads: CASSVGTGGLRGYTF. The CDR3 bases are TGTGCCAGCAGCGTCGGGACAGGGGGTTTGAGGGGCTACACCTTC.

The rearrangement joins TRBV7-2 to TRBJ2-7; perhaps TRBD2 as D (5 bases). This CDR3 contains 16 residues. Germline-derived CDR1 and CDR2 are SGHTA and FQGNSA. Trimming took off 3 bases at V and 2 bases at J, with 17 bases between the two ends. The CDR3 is CASSLTATRETYEQYF. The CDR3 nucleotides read TGTGCCAGCAGCTTGACCGCTACTAGGGAGACCTACGAGCAGTACTTC.

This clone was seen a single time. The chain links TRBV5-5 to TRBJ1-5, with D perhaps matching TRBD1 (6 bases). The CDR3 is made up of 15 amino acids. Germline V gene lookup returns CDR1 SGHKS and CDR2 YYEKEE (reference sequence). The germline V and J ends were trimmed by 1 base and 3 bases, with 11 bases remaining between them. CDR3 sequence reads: CASSLFGQTNQPQHF. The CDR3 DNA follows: TGTGCCAGCAGCTTGTTCGGACAGACCAATCAGCCCCAGCATTTT.

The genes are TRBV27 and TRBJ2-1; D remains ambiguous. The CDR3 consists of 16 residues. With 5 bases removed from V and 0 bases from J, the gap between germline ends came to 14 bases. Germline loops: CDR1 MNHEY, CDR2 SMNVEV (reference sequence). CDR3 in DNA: TGTGCCAGCAGTCTGACTTCGACCCCCTCCTACAATGAGCAGTTCTTC. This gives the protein CASSLTSTPSYNEQFF.

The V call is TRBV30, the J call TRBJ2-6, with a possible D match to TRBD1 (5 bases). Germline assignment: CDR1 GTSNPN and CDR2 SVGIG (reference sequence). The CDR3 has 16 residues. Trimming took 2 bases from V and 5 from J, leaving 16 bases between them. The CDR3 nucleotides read TGTGCCTGGAGTCCCACGACAGCACAAAGGGCCAACGTCCTGACTTTC. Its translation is CAWSPTTAQRANVLTF.

The CDR3 DNA reads as TGTGCCTGTTGGACTAGCGGGAGGTCCTACAATGAGCAGTTCTTC. Protein: CACWTSGRSYNEQFF. The rearrangement joins TRBV30 to TRBJ2-1; 14 bases are shared with TRBD2. Germline V gene lookup returns CDR1 GTSNPN and CDR2 SVGIG (reference sequence). V dropped 6 bases and J dropped 1; count of bases not matched to a gene: 2. The CDR3 runs 15 residues.

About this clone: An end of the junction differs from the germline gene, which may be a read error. This CDR3 reads CARRYSGGLGNEQFF. The CDR3, as DNA: TGTGCCCGGAGATATAGCGGGGGGCTGGGCAATGAGCAGTTCTTC. This chain joins TRBV30 and TRBJ2-1, with 10 positions matching TRBD2. The germline V gene has CDR1 GTSNPN and CDR2 SVGIG (reference sequence). The CDR3 spans 15 residues. The full variable domain, in which reference TRBV30 and TRBJ2-1 provide the parts outside the CDR3, is SQTIHQWPATLVQPVGSPLSLECTVEGTSNPNLYWYRQAAGRGLQLLFYSVGIGQISSEVPQNLSASRPQDRQFILSSKKLLLSDSGFYLCARRYSGGLGNEQFFGPGTRLTVL.

CDR3 loop: CASTRERSDPHTGELFF. In nucleotides, the CDR3 is TGTGCCAGTACACGGGAGAGGAGTGATCCTCACACCGGGGAGCTGTTTTTT. The chain recombines TRBV19 with TRBJ2-2, with D perhaps matching TRBD2 (6 bases). Trimming stripped 7 bases from V and 3 bases from J, with 21 bases between. The CDR3 contains 17 residues. Germline CDR1 reads LNHDA; CDR2 reads SQIVND (reference sequence).

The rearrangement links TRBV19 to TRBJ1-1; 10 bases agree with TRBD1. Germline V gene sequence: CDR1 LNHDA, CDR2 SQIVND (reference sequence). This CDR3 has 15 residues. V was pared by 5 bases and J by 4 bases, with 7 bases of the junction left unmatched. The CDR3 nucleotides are TGTGCCAGTAGTCTCGGACAGGGGGGGGCCACTGAAGCTTTCTTT. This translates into CASSLGQGGATEAFF.

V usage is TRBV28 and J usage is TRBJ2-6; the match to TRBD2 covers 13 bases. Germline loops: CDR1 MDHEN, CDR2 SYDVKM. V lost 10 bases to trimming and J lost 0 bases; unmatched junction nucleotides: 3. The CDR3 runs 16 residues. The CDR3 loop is CATRLAGGSGANVLTF. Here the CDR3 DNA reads TGTGCCACCAGACTAGCGGGGGGCTCTGGGGCCAACGTCCTGACTTTC.

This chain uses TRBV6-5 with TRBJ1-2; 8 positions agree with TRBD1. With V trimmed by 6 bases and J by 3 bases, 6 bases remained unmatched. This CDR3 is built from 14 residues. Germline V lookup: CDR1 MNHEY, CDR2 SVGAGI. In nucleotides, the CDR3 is TGTGCCAGCAGCATGCAGGGGGCTGACTATGGCTACACCTTC. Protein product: CASSMQGADYGYTF.

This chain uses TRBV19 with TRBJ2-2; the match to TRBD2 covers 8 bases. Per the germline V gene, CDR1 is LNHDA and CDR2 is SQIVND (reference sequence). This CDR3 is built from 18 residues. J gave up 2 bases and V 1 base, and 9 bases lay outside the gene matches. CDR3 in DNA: TGTGCCAGTAGTATAGGAGGTCGAGCGGGGGCTAACACCGGGGAGCTGTTTTTT. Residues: CASSIGGRAGANTGELFF.

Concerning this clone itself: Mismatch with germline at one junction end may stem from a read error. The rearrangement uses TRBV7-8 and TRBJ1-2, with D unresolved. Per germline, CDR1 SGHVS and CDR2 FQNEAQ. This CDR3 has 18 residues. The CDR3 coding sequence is TGTGCCAGCAGCTTAATAAAAGGCCCCAGGAAAAACTCGTATGGTTACACCTTC. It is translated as CASSLIKGPRKNSYGYTF.